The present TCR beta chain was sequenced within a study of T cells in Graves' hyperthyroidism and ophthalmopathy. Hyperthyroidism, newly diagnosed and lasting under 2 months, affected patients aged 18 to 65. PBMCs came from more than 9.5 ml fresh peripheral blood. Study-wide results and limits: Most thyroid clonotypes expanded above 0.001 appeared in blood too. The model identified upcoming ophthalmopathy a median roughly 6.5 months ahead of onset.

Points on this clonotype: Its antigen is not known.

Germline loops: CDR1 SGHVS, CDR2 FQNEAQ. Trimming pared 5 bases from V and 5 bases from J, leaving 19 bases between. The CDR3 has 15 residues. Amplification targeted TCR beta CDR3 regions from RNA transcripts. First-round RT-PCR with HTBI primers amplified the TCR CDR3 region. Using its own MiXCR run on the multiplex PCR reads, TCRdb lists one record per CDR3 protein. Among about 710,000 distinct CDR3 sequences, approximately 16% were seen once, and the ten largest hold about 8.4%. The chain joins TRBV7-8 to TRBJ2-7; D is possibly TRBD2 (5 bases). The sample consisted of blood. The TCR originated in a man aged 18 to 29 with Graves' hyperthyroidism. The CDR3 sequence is CASSIEFLGGDEQYF. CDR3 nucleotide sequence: TGTGCCAGCAGCATCGAATTCCTAGGAGGAGACGAGCAGTACTTC.